Following are 19 T cell receptor beta chains from one sample sequenced in a study of blood T cell repertoires in COVID-19. The table came from immunoSEQ multiplex PCR; TCRdb's copy has only in-frame clones and leaves some out. In the table there are some 13,000 clones, around 73% of which are singletons. Sequenced material: peripheral blood. The receptors here all came from a human donor in a cohort sampled during active COVID-19.

This clone was detected only once. This chain joins TRBV28 and TRBJ1-2; a weak D match, TRBD1 (6 bases). The germline V gene encodes CDR1 MDHEN and CDR2 SYDVKM. Trimming cost V 6 bases and J 8 bases, with 16 bases left between them. CDR3 length equals 13 residues. The CDR3 sequence: CASSPRGAEGYTF. In DNA, the CDR3 is TGTGCCAGCAGCCCGCGGGGGGCCGAGGGCTACACCTTC.

In this sample, this clone turned up a few times. The gene calls are TRBV19 and TRBJ1-4; D may be TRBD1 (6 bases). V was shortened by 4 bases and J by 6 bases, with 18 bases between the two germline ends. CDR3 length: 16 residues. Germline V gene lookup returns CDR1 LNHDA and CDR2 SQIVND (reference sequence). The CDR3 is CASSTGFRPGDEKLFF. The CDR3 DNA follows: TGTGCCAGTAGTACTGGGTTCAGACCAGGGGATGAAAAACTGTTTTTT.

The rearrangement uses TRBV5-4 and TRBJ2-7, with 7 bases identical to TRBD1. V shed 2 bases, J shed 2 bases, and the junction held 4 bases outside the gene matches. The germline V gene encodes CDR1 SGHNT and CDR2 YYREEE (reference sequence). The CDR3 has 14 residues. CDR3 nucleotide sequence: TGTGCCAGCAGCTTAAAACAGGGGACCTACGAGCAGTACTTC. Translation gives CASSLKQGTYEQYF.

The V gene is TRBV29-1, the J gene TRBJ2-3; D gene ambiguous. The CDR3 is 12 residues long. V was trimmed by 7 bases and J by 6 bases, leaving 14 bases between them. CDR1 is SQVTM and CDR2 is ANQGSEA in the germline V gene. CDR3 bases: TGCAGCGCCCGGGTCCCACCGGATACGCAGTATTTT. It is translated as CSARVPPDTQYF.

This clone was counted a few times. The chain uses TRBV4-1 and TRBJ2-7, with a possible D match to TRBD2 (5 bases). Germline V gives CDR1 MGHRA, CDR2 YSYEKL. V was shortened by 3 bases and J by 7 bases, with 13 bases between the two germline ends. This CDR3 contains 13 residues. The CDR3 is CASSHGMAVEQYF. The CDR3 coding sequence is TGCGCCAGCAGCCACGGGATGGCTGTTGAGCAGTACTTC.

This clone was picked up a small number of times. The rearrangement links TRBV6-6 to TRBJ2-7, with TRBD2 identical over 13 bases. Germline lookup yields CDR1 MNHNY and CDR2 SVGAGI (reference sequence). V dropped 4 bases and J dropped 3; count of bases not matched to a gene: 3. The CDR3 loop spans 15 amino acids. CDR3: CASSSGLAGDYEQYF. In DNA, the CDR3 is TGTGCCAGCAGTTCCGGACTAGCGGGAGACTACGAGCAGTACTTC.

This chain connects TRBV7-6 to TRBJ1-2; 8 nucleotides match TRBD1. Germline trimming cut 5 bases from V and 4 bases from J; bases unmatched to any gene: 12. The CDR3 is made up of 16 amino acids. Per the germline V gene, CDR1 is SGHVS and CDR2 is FNYEAQ. DNA of the CDR3: TGTGCCAGCAGCCCAGAGCAGGGGGCGGCCTTCTATGGCTACACCTTC. It yields the protein CASSPEQGAAFYGYTF.

The chain uses TRBV6-6 and TRBJ1-4; unclear D gene. V lost 5 bases to trimming and J lost 3 bases, with 10 bases between them. This CDR3 is built from 14 residues. Germline lookup yields CDR1 MNHNY and CDR2 SVGAGI (reference sequence). The CDR3 spells CASSRWASNEKLFF. The CDR3, as DNA: TGTGCCAGCAGTCGGTGGGCGTCTAATGAAAAACTGTTTTTT.

This clone has a handful of counts. This chain uses TRBV5-1 with TRBJ1-3; D is possibly TRBD1 (6 bases). Germline-derived CDR1 and CDR2 are SGHRS and YFSETQ. The V gene lost 2 bases and the J gene lost 2 bases, with 8 bases spanning the gap. There are 14 residues in the CDR3. The DNA for the CDR3 is TGCGCCAGCAGCTTCGAGGGGGCTGGAAACACCATATATTTT. This sequence encodes CASSFEGAGNTIYF.

This sequence joins TRBV19 and TRBJ2-1, with unresolved D. The V and J ends lost 2 bases and 7 bases respectively, with 15 bases between them. The germline V gene encodes CDR1 LNHDA and CDR2 SQIVND (reference sequence). There are 15 residues in the CDR3. This CDR3 is CASSITKTWWNEQFF. DNA for the CDR3: TGTGCCAGTAGTATAACTAAGACGTGGTGGAATGAGCAGTTCTTC.

The V gene is TRBV7-2, the J gene TRBJ2-1; TRBD1 matches at 10 bases. The germline gives CDR1 SGHTA, CDR2 FQGNSA. V was pared by 6 bases and J by 2 bases, with 4 bases of the junction left unmatched. This CDR3 comprises 15 residues. The CDR3 loop is CASSYDRGPYNEQFF. The CDR3 DNA reads TGTGCCAGCAGTTACGACAGGGGGCCCTACAATGAGCAGTTCTTC.

The chain combines TRBV27 with TRBJ2-3; 10 bases match TRBD2. The CDR3 sequence is 16 residues long. Germline V gene sequence: CDR1 MNHEY, CDR2 SMNVEV (reference sequence). V was pared by 6 bases and J by 2 bases, with 8 bases of the junction left unmatched. The CDR3 sequence is CASRSLAGGHTDTQYF. The DNA for the CDR3 is TGTGCCAGCAGATCTTTAGCGGGGGGACACACAGATACGCAGTATTTT.

J is TRBJ2-2 and V is TRBV24-1; 8 positions match TRBD1. Trimming removed 7 bases from V and 5 bases from J; junction bases left unmatched: 5. The CDR3 contains 14 residues. Germline CDR1 and CDR2: KGHDR and SFDVKD. CDR3 nucleotides: TGTGCCACCAGCGGACAGGGTAGGACCGGGGAGCTGTTTTTT. Translated: CATSGQGRTGELFF.

The V call is TRBV18, the J call TRBJ2-4; the D gene is possibly TRBD2 (5 bases). The CDR3 is 16 residues long. CDR1 and CDR2 (germline): KGHSH, LQKENI. Trimming removed 6 bases from V and 4 bases from J, with 19 bases in between. CDR3 amino acids: CASSATGDDIKNIQYF. The CDR3 DNA sequence: TGTGCCAGCTCCGCCACCGGGGATGACATTAAAAACATTCAGTACTTC.

The CDR3 here is CAISEGRGTGELFF. As DNA, the CDR3 is TGTGCCATCAGTGAGGGGAGGGGCACCGGGGAGCTGTTTTTT. The rearrangement uses TRBV10-3 and TRBJ2-2; 7 nucleotides agree with TRBD2. V trimming: 2 bases; J trimming: 4 bases; junction bases outside the gene matches: 1. CDR1 and CDR2 from the germline V gene are ENHRY and SYGVKD. This CDR3 spans 14 amino acids.

The chain links TRBV5-1 to TRBJ2-5; D might be TRBD2 (6 bases). Trimming stripped 0 bases from V and 4 bases from J, with 13 bases between. The V gene's germline CDR1 is SGHRS and CDR2 YFSETQ. The length of the CDR3 is 15 residues. The CDR3 DNA sequence: TGCGCCAGCAGCTTGGAGACTGGTAGCGGAGAGACCCAGTACTTC. Translating it yields CASSLETGSGETQYF.

This sequence joins TRBV30 and TRBJ1-6, with 8 positions matching TRBD1. V was clipped by 2 bases and J by 8 bases; unmatched bases: 11. CDR1 and CDR2 (germline): GTSNPN, SVGIG (reference sequence). The CDR3 contains 16 residues. The CDR3 region is CAWSPPSPGGYSPLHF. Written as DNA, the CDR3 is TGTGCCTGGAGTCCCCCCTCGCCAGGGGGCTATTCACCCCTCCACTTT.

This clone was recorded a few times. The rearrangement joins TRBV6-5 to TRBJ2-1; TRBD1 is a possible D gene (6 bases). Per germline, CDR1 MNHEY and CDR2 SVGAGI. The CDR3 consists of 14 residues. Trimming cost V 6 bases and J 6 bases, with 15 bases left between them. The CDR3 DNA reads as TGTGCCAGCAGGGGACACCTTGTATCCAATGAGCAGTTCTTC. It specifies CASRGHLVSNEQFF.

This clone was recorded once. The rearrangement joins TRBV12-3 or TRBV12-4 to TRBJ1-6; D is undetermined. This CDR3 contains 12 residues. Trimming took off 5 bases at V and 7 bases at J, with 6 bases between the two ends. The chain's CDR3 is CASSGENSPLHF. The CDR3 DNA is TGTGCCAGCAGTGGGGAGAATTCACCCCTCCACTTT.